These T cell receptor beta chains were read from a single sample in a study of a mutant IDH1 vaccine in newly diagnosed glioma. Antigen specificity for these receptors is unknown. The repertoire was sequenced with immunoSEQ multiplex PCR; TCRdb's copy has only in-frame clones and lacks some. The sample holds around 54,000 clones, roughly nine tenths seen once. The sequencing used PBMCs, collected from a glioma patient whose treatment included an IDH1 peptide vaccine. The receptors come from a man aged 35 to 55 with glioma. Both conserved end residues are trimmed from each CDR3. Fields, in order: V gene, J gene, CDR3 protein.

v_call: TRBV6-6
j_call: TRBJ1-5
cdr3_aa: ASSYAGGNQPQH

v_call: TRBV19
j_call: TRBJ1-5
cdr3_aa: ASSKGQNNQPQH

v_call: TRBV10-1
j_call: TRBJ1-5
cdr3_aa: ASINRRYSNQPQH

v_call: TRBV7-9
j_call: TRBJ2-7
cdr3_aa: ASSLLTPYEQY

v_call: TRBV4-1
j_call: TRBJ1-3
cdr3_aa: ASSQGDREGNTIY

v_call: TRBV7-2
j_call: TRBJ2-3
cdr3_aa: ASRGPGRDDTDTQY

v_call: TRBV18
j_call: TRBJ1-3
cdr3_aa: ASSPVEYSGNTIY

v_call: TRBV7-8
j_call: TRBJ1-2
cdr3_aa: ASSLGGGADNYGYT

v_call: TRBV5-4
j_call: TRBJ2-7
cdr3_aa: ASSLGVGVGTYEQY

v_call: TRBV2
j_call: TRBJ1-5
cdr3_aa: ASSEGTASNQPQH

v_call: TRBV5-4
j_call: TRBJ2-1
cdr3_aa: ASSLAGLYNEQF

v_call: TRBV19
j_call: TRBJ2-3
cdr3_aa: ASSIGGASGRTDTQY

v_call: TRBV7-2
j_call: TRBJ2-6
cdr3_aa: ASSLQGGFLSGANVLT

v_call: TRBV27
j_call: TRBJ1-5
cdr3_aa: ASSWDSNQPQH

v_call: TRBV7-2
j_call: TRBJ1-5
cdr3_aa: ASSLEGDRNQPQH

v_call: TRBV6-6
j_call: TRBJ1-4
cdr3_aa: ASSYSQGTEKLF

v_call: TRBV7-2
j_call: TRBJ1-2
cdr3_aa: ASSSYQLSYGYT

v_call: TRBV19
j_call: TRBJ1-5
cdr3_aa: ASRPGTGRNQPQH

v_call: TRBV7-2
j_call: TRBJ2-5
cdr3_aa: ASSPQRGSETQY

v_call: TRBV7-2
j_call: TRBJ1-1
cdr3_aa: ASSFHVSTNTEAF

v_call: TRBV10-3
j_call: TRBJ1-2
cdr3_aa: AISGGTAYGYT

v_call: TRBV9
j_call: TRBJ2-1
cdr3_aa: ASSVGLGLAGLRSYNEQF

v_call: TRBV9
j_call: TRBJ1-2
cdr3_aa: ASSPQSPTYGYT

v_call: TRBV25-1
j_call: TRBJ2-3
cdr3_aa: ASSEGVPDTQY

v_call: TRBV19
j_call: TRBJ2-2
cdr3_aa: ASRRSGVDTGELF

v_call: TRBV5-1
j_call: TRBJ1-4
cdr3_aa: ASSLARDPRREKLF

v_call: TRBV20-1
j_call: TRBJ2-1
cdr3_aa: SALRADEQF

v_call: TRBV9
j_call: TRBJ2-2
cdr3_aa: ASSTGTSGARGTGELF